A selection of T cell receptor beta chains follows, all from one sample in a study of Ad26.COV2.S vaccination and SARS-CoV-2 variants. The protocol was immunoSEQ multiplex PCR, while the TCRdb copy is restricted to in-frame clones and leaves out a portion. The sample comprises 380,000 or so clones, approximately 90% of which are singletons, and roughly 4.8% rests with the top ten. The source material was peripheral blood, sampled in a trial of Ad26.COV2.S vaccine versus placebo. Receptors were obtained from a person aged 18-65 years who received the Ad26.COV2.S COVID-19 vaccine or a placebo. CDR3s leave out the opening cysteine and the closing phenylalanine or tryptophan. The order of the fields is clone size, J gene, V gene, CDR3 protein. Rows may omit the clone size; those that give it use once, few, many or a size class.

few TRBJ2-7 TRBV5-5 ASSPTVLSSYEQY
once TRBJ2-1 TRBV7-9 ASSPPGLEEQF
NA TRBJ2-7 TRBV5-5 ASSLEPGFSYEQY
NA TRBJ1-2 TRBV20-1 SADNYGYT
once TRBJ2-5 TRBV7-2 ASSSPRGFGQETQY
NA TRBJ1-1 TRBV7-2 ASRKGGVMNTEAF
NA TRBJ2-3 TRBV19 ASSPQGWSTDTQY
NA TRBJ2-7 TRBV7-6 ASSLTGDYEQY
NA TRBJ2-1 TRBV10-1 ASSESAGTVVWNEQF
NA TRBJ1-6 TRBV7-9 ASSLSFGAQTNSPLH
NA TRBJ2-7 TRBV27 ASKRTLAAYEQY
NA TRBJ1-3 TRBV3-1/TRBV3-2 ASSPDRASGNTIY
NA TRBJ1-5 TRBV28 ASNSGTLNQPQH
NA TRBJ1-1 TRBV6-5 ASIPYRNTEAF
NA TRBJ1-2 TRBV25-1 ASTRTGGNYGYT
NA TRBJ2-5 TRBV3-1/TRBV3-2 ASSQDLAALQETQY
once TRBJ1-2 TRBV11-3 ASSLIPGGWYGYT
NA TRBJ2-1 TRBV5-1 ASSSTGTAYNEQF
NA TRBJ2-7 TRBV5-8 ASSLTYEQY
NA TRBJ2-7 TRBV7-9 ASSPPGRRTYEQY
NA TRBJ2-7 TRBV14 ASSSPYEQY
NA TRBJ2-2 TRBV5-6 ASSFFGNTGELF
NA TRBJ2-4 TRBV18 ASSPLEWQVRIQY
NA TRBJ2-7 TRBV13 ASSLWTGTSFYEQY
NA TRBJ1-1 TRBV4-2 ASSRRDRNTEAF
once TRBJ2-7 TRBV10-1 ASSESTGSPQGEQY